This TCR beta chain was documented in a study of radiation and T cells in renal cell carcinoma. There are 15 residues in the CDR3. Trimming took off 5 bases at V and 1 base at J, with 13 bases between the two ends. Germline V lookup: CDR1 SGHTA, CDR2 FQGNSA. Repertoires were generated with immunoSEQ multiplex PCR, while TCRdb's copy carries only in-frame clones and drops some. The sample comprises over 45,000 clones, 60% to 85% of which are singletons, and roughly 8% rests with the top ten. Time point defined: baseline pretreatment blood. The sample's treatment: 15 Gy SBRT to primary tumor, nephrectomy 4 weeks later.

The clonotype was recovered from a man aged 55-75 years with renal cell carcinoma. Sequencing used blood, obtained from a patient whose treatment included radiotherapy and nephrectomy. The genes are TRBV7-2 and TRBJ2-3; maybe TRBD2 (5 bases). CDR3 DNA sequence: TGTGCCAGCAGCCGTCCACTAGGGCGCACAGATACGCAGTATTTT. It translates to CASSRPLGRTDTQYF.